Each of the 9 T cell receptor beta chains below was sequenced from the same sample in a study of blood T cell repertoires in COVID-19. Method: immunoSEQ multiplex PCR; TCRdb's copy keeps in-frame clones and lacks some. This table holds 150,000 or so clones, around nine tenths found once. The sequenced sample was peripheral blood. These TCRs come from a man in his 60s with COVID-19, enrolled during active disease.

This clone appeared a single time. The chain employs TRBV19 and TRBJ1-1; 8 nucleotides align to TRBD1. The trim removed 5 bases at V and 1 base at J, leaving 6 bases unmatched. The CDR3 contains 15 residues. Germline values: CDR1 LNHDA, CDR2 SQIVND (reference sequence). CDR3 amino acids: CASSDRGRTNTEAFF. Here the CDR3 DNA reads TGTGCCAGTAGTGACAGGGGACGAACGAACACTGAAGCTTTCTTT.

This clone is a singleton in its sample. The chain links TRBV27 to TRBJ2-1, with 9 bases aligning to TRBD2. Losses at the gene ends were 3 bases for V and 5 bases for J; bases not matched to a gene: 2. Germline V gene data show CDR1 as MNHEY and CDR2 as SMNVEV (reference sequence). The CDR3 length is 14 residues. CDR3 in amino acids: CASSLWTSDNEQFF. CDR3 nucleotides: TGTGCCAGCAGTTTGTGGACTAGCGACAATGAGCAGTTCTTC.

This sequence joins TRBV21-1 and TRBJ1-2; the table assigns TRBD1, which was not confirmed against the DNA. TRBV21-1 is a pseudogene. The CDR3 totals 12 residues. DNA of the CDR3: TGTGCCAGCAGCGAGGGGGTTGATGGCTACACCTTC. Protein: CASSEGVDGYTF.

The genes are TRBV29-1 and TRBJ1-1; D may be TRBD1 (5 bases). The CDR3 has 13 amino acids. The ends were cut back, 5 bases at V and 4 bases at J, with 14 bases in the middle. The V gene's germline CDR1 is SQVTM and CDR2 ANQGSEA. CDR3: CSVIKGPSTEAFF. CDR3 DNA sequence: TGCAGCGTTATTAAGGGGCCGAGCACTGAAGCTTTCTTT.

The chain has TRBV12-5 and TRBJ2-7, with 8 bases matching TRBD1. The J segment lost 4 bases and the V segment lost 1 base, leaving 3 bases of the junction unmatched. This CDR3 comprises 14 residues. CDR1 LGHNT and CDR2 FRNRAP come from the germline V gene. CDR3 sequence: CASGLAGGQYEQYF. CDR3 DNA: TGTGCTAGTGGTTTGGCAGGGGGCCAATACGAGCAGTACTTC.

The chain couples TRBV18 to TRBJ2-3, with 10 bases matching TRBD1. This CDR3 has 13 residues. Germline V lookup: CDR1 KGHSH, CDR2 LQKENI. J lost 4 bases, V lost 6 bases, and 1 base had no gene match. CDR3 nucleotides: TGTGCCAGCTCTGGACAGGGGGCAGATACGCAGTATTTT. It is translated as CASSGQGADTQYF.

The chain links TRBV4-3 to TRBJ2-2, with 8 nucleotides matching TRBD2. The CDR3 extends over 18 amino acids. The ends lost 5 bases at V and 4 bases at J; junction bases unmatched: 15. Germline assignment: CDR1 LGHNA and CDR2 YSLEER. The CDR3 DNA follows: TGCGCCAGCAGCTCTCCAGGCGGTCTAGCGGGCGTCACCGGGGAGCTGTTTTTT. Translating it yields CASSSPGGLAGVTGELFF.

As DNA, the CDR3 is TGTGCCAGCAGCTTAGGGCCTTTGGGGGGGCGCACAGATACGCAGTATTTT. Amino acids: CASSLGPLGGRTDTQYF. This chain uses TRBV7-2 with TRBJ2-3; tentative D call: TRBD2 (7 bases). The germline V gene encodes CDR1 SGHTA and CDR2 FQGNSA. The ends were cut back, 1 base at V and 1 base at J, with 15 bases in the middle. This CDR3 has 17 amino acids.

V usage is TRBV7-3 and J usage is TRBJ2-1; tentative D call: TRBD2 (6 bases). V dropped 0 bases and J dropped 5 bases, with 11 bases sitting between them. The length of the CDR3 is 15 residues. Germline CDR1 SGHTA, CDR2 FQGTGA. The DNA for the CDR3 is TGTGCCAGCAGCTTAACATCTCGGGGGAACAATGAGCAGTTCTTC. Translation gives CASSLTSRGNNEQFF.